One and the same sample provided the 21 T cell receptor beta chains below, sequenced in a study of kidney transplant recipient with SARS-CoV-2 infection. TCRdb ran MiXCR on the reads and lists one entry per CDR3 protein. The repertoire consists of approximately 250,000 distinct CDR3 sequences, with under 35% occurring once and the leading ten covering under 9.5%. The sample consisted of a blood sample, taken at baseline and on roughly day 110 from a kidney transplant recipient. These TCRs come from a young adult male patient who had COVID-19 and was a kidney transplant recipient. The graft donor may account for some of the T cells.

Comments on this clonotype: The junction departs from the called germline gene at one end, perhaps through a read error. This rearrangement joins TRBV7-6 to TRBJ1-2, with no clear D. In germline, CDR1 is SGHVS, CDR2 FNYEAQ. The CDR3 extends over 17 amino acids. The CDR3 bases are TGTGCCGGCAGCCAACTCGTTGAATCTCGAAAGACCTATGGCTACACCTTC. Its protein is CAGSQLVESRKTYGYTF.

The chain has TRBV10-1 and TRBJ1-6; maybe TRBD1 (5 bases). The V end was cut by 2 bases, the J end by 8 bases, with 7 bases between. The germline CDR1 and CDR2 sequences are WNHNN and SYGVQD (reference sequence). The CDR3 runs to 13 residues. The CDR3 DNA sequence: TGCGCCAGCAGTGAGGGCAGGGATTCACCCCTCCACTTT. It specifies CASSEGRDSPLHF.

Ten or more counts support this clonotype. The chain employs TRBV6-9 and TRBJ1-2, with D unclear. CDR3 length equals 17 residues. Trimming shortened V by 5 bases and J by 4 bases, and 23 bases separated the two germline ends. Germline lookup yields CDR1 MNHGY and CDR2 SVAAGI. The CDR3 nucleotides are TGTGCCAGCAGTAGGTGGGAGCCTTACGGAAAGACCTATGGCTACACCTTC. Encoded protein: CASSRWEPYGKTYGYTF.

This chain links TRBV11-3 with TRBJ2-2; 13 bases map to TRBD2. The CDR3 is 16 amino acids. Germline V gene data show CDR1 as SGHNT and CDR2 as YENEEA. J was trimmed by 7 bases and V by 8 bases; bases with no gene match: 10. Here the CDR3 DNA reads TGTGCCAGCGGCCCAGGACTAGCGGGGGATGGCGGGGAGCTGTTTTTT. Translation gives CASGPGLAGDGGELFF.

About this clonotype: A much more abundant neighbour one base away suggests this may be a read error. This chain links TRBV7-3 with TRBJ2-2; 7 bases line up with TRBD1. Trimming removed 7 bases from V and 6 bases from J; junction bases left unmatched: 5. CDR3 length equals 13 residues. Per the germline V gene, CDR1 is SGHTA and CDR2 is FQGTGA. The CDR3 sequence: CASNFQGAGELFF. The CDR3 nucleotides read TGTGCCAGCAACTTTCAGGGGGCCGGGGAGCTGTTTTTT.

Worth noting for this clonotype: This may be a read error, as it is one base from a much larger clone. The chain employs TRBV20-1 and TRBJ2-7; D is undetermined. Germline CDR1 and CDR2: DFQATT and SNEGSKA (reference sequence). This CDR3 contains 15 residues. The CDR3 DNA follows: TGCAGTGCTCCAGCAGTGACGGAGAGCTCCTACGAGCAGTGCTTC. It encodes CSAPAVTESSYEQCF.

This clonotype was detected many times. The chain uses TRBV5-3 and TRBJ1-2, with no clear D. TRBV5-3 is recorded as an ORF, its role being uncertain. The CDR3 spans 16 residues. Trimming stripped 7 bases from V and 4 bases from J, with 23 bases between. CDR3 protein: CARSEGVVRKTYGYTF. DNA of the CDR3: TGTGCCAGATCGGAAGGAGTGGTGAGAAAGACCTATGGCTACACCTTC.

This clonotype occurred many times. This chain links TRBV19 with TRBJ2-3; weak D call: TRBD2 (6 bases). The ends were cut back, 3 bases at V and 0 bases at J, with 13 bases in the middle. Germline CDR1 reads LNHDA; CDR2 reads SQIVND (reference sequence). The CDR3 spans 16 residues. CDR3: CASSMSGGASTDTQYF. CDR3 bases: TGTGCCAGTAGTATGTCCGGGGGAGCTAGCACAGATACGCAGTATTTT.

Details on this clonotype: A much larger clone sits a single nucleotide away, making a read error possible. The chain carries TRBV7-6 and TRBJ2-7; D possibly corresponds to TRBD1 (5 bases). This CDR3 has 14 residues. Trimming pared 4 bases from V and 5 bases from J, leaving 15 bases between. In germline, CDR1 is SGHVS, CDR2 FNYEAQ. CDR3 nucleotides: TGTGCCAGCAGCTCATCGGACAAGAACGACGAGCAGTACTTC. Amino acids: CASSSSDKNDEQYF.

This clonotype has at least ten counts. The J gene is TRBJ2-7, the V gene TRBV7-8; 11 bases are shared with TRBD2. CDR1 is SGHVS and CDR2 is FQNEAQ in the germline V gene. Unmatched junction bases numbered 3, after V lost 2 bases and J lost 3 bases. This CDR3 comprises 15 residues. The CDR3 DNA is TGTGCCAGCAGCTTAATAGCGGGAGGGTTCTACGAGCAGTACTTC. Its protein is CASSLIAGGFYEQYF.

Notes on this clonotype: This may come from a read error, since a much larger clone is one base off. The V call is TRBV7-9, the J call TRBJ1-5, with TRBD1 matching over 7 bases. CDR3 length equals 13 residues. V shed 6 bases and J 3 bases; nucleotides not matched to a gene: 2. The V gene's germline CDR1 is SEHNR and CDR2 FQNEAQ (reference sequence). The DNA for the CDR3 is TGTGCCAGCAGACAGGGGAACAATCAGCCCCAGCATTTT. Protein sequence: CASRQGNNQPQHF.

This clonotype appeared many times. The rearrangement links TRBV5-6 to TRBJ2-7, with D unclear. The CDR3 runs 13 residues. V dropped 4 bases and J dropped 1 base, with 9 bases sitting between them. CDR1 SGHDT and CDR2 YYEEEE come from the germline V gene. CDR3 coding DNA: TGTGCCAGCAGCCTGCTCGGATCCTACGAGCAGTACTTC. It is translated as CASSLLGSYEQYF.

About this clonotype itself: The conserved final phenylalanine or tryptophan is absent from the CDR3, which likely points to a read error. It is unclear where the CDR3 begins or ends on the DNA, so no DNA is shown, and the CDR3 is as TCRdb lists it. J is TRBJ1-5 and V is TRBV23-1. TRBV23-1 is labeled an ORF, and its function is uncertain. Inclusive of both ends, the CDR3 amounts to 11 amino acids. CDR3 protein: CAVEPEKPQNC.

Remarks on this clonotype: Possible read error: a much larger clone is one base away. V is TRBV7-6 and J is TRBJ1-5, with D hard to call. The germline gives CDR1 SGHVS, CDR2 FNYEAQ. The CDR3 totals 14 residues. The CDR3 region is CASNLEVGGQPQHF. DNA for the CDR3: TGTGCCAGCAACTTAGAGGTGGGTGGGCAGCCCCAGCATTTT.

This clonotype appeared many times. This chain joins TRBV3-1 and TRBJ2-3, with 8 bases lining up with TRBD2. This CDR3 has 15 amino acids. J gave up 5 bases and V 4 bases, and 8 bases lay outside the gene matches. CDR1 LGHDT and CDR2 YNNKEL come from the germline V gene (reference sequence). CDR3 in DNA: TGTGCCAGCAGCCTTCTTAGCGGGATAGGAGATACGCAGTATTTT. Translation: CASSLLSGIGDTQYF.

The table lists this clonotype with many counts. The chain couples TRBV3-2 to TRBJ2-7; the table gives TRBD2 as D, unverified against the DNA. TRBV3-2 is tagged as a pseudogene. This CDR3 comprises 14 residues. The DNA of the CDR3 is TGTGCCAGCAGCCAAGCTAGCGGGAGCCACGAGCAGTACTTC. Protein sequence: CASSQASGSHEQYF.

This clonotype has a count of ten or more. The chain is built from TRBV3-1 and TRBJ2-2; D uncertain. The V end was cut by 4 bases, the J end by 3 bases, with 9 bases between. The CDR3 runs to 14 residues. Germline values: CDR1 LGHDT, CDR2 YNNKEL (reference sequence). In DNA, the CDR3 is TGTGCCAGCAGCCCTGGAACAGACACCGGGGAGCTGTTTTTT. Its translation is CASSPGTDTGELFF.

This clonotype has ten or more counts. The V gene is TRBV10-3, the J gene TRBJ2-2; TRBD2 aligns across 11 bases. CDR1 is ENHRY and CDR2 is SYGVKD in the germline V gene. Trimming at V came to 4 bases and at J to 4 bases, leaving 20 bases not matched to a gene. The CDR3 is made up of 21 amino acids. The CDR3 region is CAISGVPLTSGRTAGTGELFF. The DNA for the CDR3 is TGTGCCATCAGTGGGGTCCCCTTAACTAGCGGGAGAACCGCGGGCACCGGGGAGCTGTTTTTT.

This clonotype appeared a few times. The chain has TRBV20-1 and TRBJ1-5; unclear D gene. The V and J ends lost 0 bases and 3 bases respectively, with 12 bases between them. From germline, CDR1 is DFQATT and CDR2 SNEGSKA (reference sequence). The CDR3 has 15 residues. The CDR3 DNA follows: TGCAGTGCTAGAGAGTACCGGGTCCTCAATCAGCCCCAGCATTTT. It specifies CSAREYRVLNQPQHF.

This clonotype was detected many times. The J gene is TRBJ2-1, the V gene TRBV27; 8 nucleotides match TRBD2. CDR1 is MNHEY, CDR2 SMNVEV, per germline (reference sequence). The CDR3 runs to 15 residues. The junction had 8 bases not matched to a gene; V was cut back by 6 bases and J by 4 bases. The CDR3 nucleotides read TGTGCCAGCAGCGAAAGCGGGAGTATGTACAATGAGCAGTTCTTC. It codes for CASSESGSMYNEQFF.

This sequence joins TRBV7-3 and TRBJ2-3; possible D gene TRBD1, 8 bases. Germline V gene data show CDR1 as SGHTA and CDR2 as FQGTGA. This CDR3 is 15 amino acids long. V was shortened by 6 bases and J by 2 bases, with 15 bases between the two germline ends. For the CDR3, the DNA is TGTGCCAGCAGACAGGGGGGGAGCGACACAGATACGCAGTATTTT. This translates into CASRQGGSDTDTQYF.